This T cell receptor beta chain was profiled in a study of T cell clonality in common variable immunodeficiency. CVID subjects were neither ill nor on immunomodulatory or immunosuppressive medication at sampling. Sequencing used immunoSEQ multiplex PCR; TCRdb keeps in-frame clones, though not all of them. The repertoire consists of under 25,000 clones, none detected only once. This clone was seen a handful of times. Its specificity is unknown. The read terminates 3 residues before the CDR3 end, so the remaining end is supplied by the germline J gene. V lost 2 bases and J lost 6; bases outside the gene matches: 18. The CDR3 has 19 residues. Per the germline V gene, CDR1 is LNHDA and CDR2 is SQIVND (reference sequence). Study-wide points: Reportedly, TCR beta sequences from common variable immunodeficiency showed fewer deletions and N-nucleotide insertions.

The material sequenced was peripheral blood mononuclear cells. The V call is TRBV19, the J call TRBJ2-2; 7 bases are shared with TRBD2. This TCR was sampled from a human donor with common variable immunodeficiency. The covered CDR3 bases are TGTGCCAGTAGTATATTTGGAGACTTTTGGACTAGGAATTCCGGGGAG. Amino acids: CASSIFGDFWTRNSGE. The full CDR3 protein reads CASSIFGDFWTRNSGELFF.